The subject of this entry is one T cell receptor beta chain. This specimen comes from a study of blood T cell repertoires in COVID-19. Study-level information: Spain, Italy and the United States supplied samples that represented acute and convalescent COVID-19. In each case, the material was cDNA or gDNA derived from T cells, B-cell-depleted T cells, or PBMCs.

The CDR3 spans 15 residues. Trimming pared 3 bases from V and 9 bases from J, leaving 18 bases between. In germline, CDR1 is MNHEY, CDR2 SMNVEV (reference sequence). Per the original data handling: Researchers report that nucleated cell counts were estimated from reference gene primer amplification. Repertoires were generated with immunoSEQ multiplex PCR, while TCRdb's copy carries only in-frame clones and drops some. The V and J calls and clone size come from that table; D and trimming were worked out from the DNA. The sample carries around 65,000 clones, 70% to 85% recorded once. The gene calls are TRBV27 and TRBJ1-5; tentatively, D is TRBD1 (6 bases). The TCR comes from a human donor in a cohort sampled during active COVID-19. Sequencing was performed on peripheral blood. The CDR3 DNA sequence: TGTGCCAGCAGTTTTTCCGGGACACTTAATTTGCCCCAGCATTTT. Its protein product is CASSFSGTLNLPQHF.